Listed here are 4 T cell receptor beta chains from one sample, sequenced in a study (dated by TCRdb to the mid-2010s). Receptor libraries were prepared by 5' RACE. Sequencing took place on an Illumina MiSeq. TCRdb passed the public sequencing reads through fastp at Q25 and MiXCR, retaining productive beta sequences. Every CDR3 protein is listed once, alongside the most common genes and DNA of its rows. This sample holds about 8,200 distinct CDR3 sequences; approximately 67% were observed only once. 4.3% of the sample is in the top ten clones. What was sequenced was tumor-infiltrating naive CD4+ T cells sorted from the breast tumor. The cell subset or site tag for this specimen amounts to: naive CD4+ T cells, CD4+CD45RA+CD25-. The receptors originated from a female donor with breast cancer.

This clonotype has more than one count but fewer than ten. The genes are TRBV6-1 and TRBJ2-1; 9 bases line up with TRBD2. CDR1 is MNHNS, CDR2 SASEGT, per germline. V lost 5 bases, J lost 15 bases, and 17 bases stayed unmatched. This CDR3 comprises 15 residues. The CDR3 sequence: CASSHTSGLGGAAFF. The DNA for the CDR3 is TGTGCCAGCAGTCATACTAGCGGGTTAGGAGGGGCGGCGTTCTTC.

The rearrangement links TRBV4-1 to TRBJ2-3; 7 bases align to TRBD2. CDR3 length equals 18 residues. In germline, CDR1 is MGHRA, CDR2 YSYEKL. V shed 1 base, J shed 6 bases, and the junction held 16 bases outside the gene matches. The chain's CDR3 is CASSQAPGASGRWDTQYF. DNA of the CDR3: TGCGCCAGCAGCCAAGCCCCTGGGGCTAGCGGAAGATGGGATACGCAGTATTTT.

CDR3 nucleotides: TGCAGCACTCGACTAGCGGGGAGACAGGATGAGCAGTTCTTC. This codes for CSTRLAGRQDEQFF. J is TRBJ2-1 and V is TRBV29-1; 11 positions agree with TRBD2. Germline CDR1 reads SQVTM; CDR2 reads ANQGSEA. This CDR3 region has 14 residues. Unmatched junction bases numbered 11, after V lost 8 bases and J lost 8 bases.

The V and J genes are TRBV5-1 and TRBJ2-1; either TRBD1 or TRBD2 may fit D (5 bases each). The V gene lost 3 bases and the J gene lost 6 bases, with 22 bases spanning the gap. The germline CDR1 and CDR2 sequences are SGHRS and YFSETQ. This CDR3 is built from 17 residues. The chain's CDR3 is CASSWAGSWGNGNEQFF. The DNA of the CDR3 is TGCGCCAGCAGCTGGGCGGGCTCCTGGGGCAATGGCAATGAGCAGTTCTTC.